These 30 T cell receptor beta chains originate from one sample sequenced in a study of cytomegalovirus exposure and HLA in healthy donors. Amplification used 60 Vbeta primers and 13 Jbeta primers. The protocol was immunoSEQ multiplex PCR, while the TCRdb copy is restricted to in-frame clones and leaves out a portion. The table shows hundreds of thousands of clones, with more than 55% occurring only once. Sequences were obtained from PBMCs. The receptors originated from a female donor in good health and CMV-seronegative.

V usage is TRBV7-3 and J usage is TRBJ1-1; D gene uncertain. This CDR3 contains 12 residues. Trimming pared 5 bases from V and 6 bases from J, leaving 10 bases between. Germline CDR1 and CDR2: SGHTA and FQGTGA. The CDR3: CASSPGGSEAFF. The CDR3, as DNA: TGTGCCAGCAGCCCCGGAGGTTCTGAAGCTTTCTTT. Filled out from reference TRBV7-3 and TRBJ1-1, the complete variable domain reads GAGVSQTPSNKVTEKGKYVELRCDPISGHTALYWYRQSLGQGPEFLIYFQGTGAADDSGLPNDRFFAVRPEGSVSTLKIQRTERGDSAVYLCASSPGGSEAFFGQGTRLTVV.

This rearrangement joins TRBV4-1 to TRBJ1-3; D not resolved. Germline values: CDR1 MGHRA, CDR2 YSYEKL. V was cut by 3 bases and J by 9 bases, with 18 bases left in between. The CDR3 consists of 15 residues. The CDR3 loop reads CASSHPPGPGGTIYF. The CDR3 DNA is TGCGCCAGCAGCCACCCCCCGGGTCCCGGAGGCACCATATATTTT.

The chain recombines TRBV19 with TRBJ2-7, with D possibly TRBD2 on 6 matching bases. Germline CDR1 and CDR2: LNHDA and SQIVND (reference sequence). The CDR3 covers 16 residues. With 1 base removed from V and 1 base from J, the gap between germline ends came to 14 bases. The CDR3 sequence: CASSIVSPGGSYEQYF. Here the CDR3 DNA reads TGTGCCAGTAGTATAGTCTCCCCCGGGGGATCCTACGAGCAGTACTTC.

A single count supports this clone. The chain has TRBV19 and TRBJ1-2, with 9 bases identical to TRBD1. CDR3 length: 15 amino acids. V shed 6 bases, J shed 4 bases, and the junction held 9 bases outside the gene matches. Germline V lookup: CDR1 LNHDA, CDR2 SQIVND (reference sequence). The CDR3 DNA follows: TGTGCCAGTAGCAGTGGACAGGGGTTTTTCTATGGCTACACCTTC. Its translation: CASSSGQGFFYGYTF.

The sample holds a few counts of this clone. This rearrangement joins TRBV28 to TRBJ2-7; D perhaps matches TRBD1 (6 bases). The V gene's germline CDR1 is MDHEN and CDR2 SYDVKM. This CDR3 spans 14 amino acids. V was trimmed by 7 bases and J by 1 base, leaving 14 bases between them. CDR3 nucleotides: TGTGCCAGCACGACGGACAGAGTATCCTACGAGCAGTACTTC. Protein: CASTTDRVSYEQYF.

The J gene is TRBJ1-3, the V gene TRBV2; 10 nucleotides align to TRBD1. CDR1 and CDR2 from the germline V gene are SNHLY and FYNNEI. The CDR3 runs to 15 residues. J gave up 6 bases and V 4 bases, and 6 bases lay outside the gene matches. As DNA, the CDR3 is TGTGCCAGCAGTGTTATCGGACAGGGGGTAAACACCATATATTTT. Its protein is CASSVIGQGVNTIYF.

The chain joins TRBV11-1 to TRBJ1-4, with 8 bases fitting TRBD1. CDR1 is SGHAT, CDR2 FQDESV, per germline (reference sequence). The CDR3 loop spans 17 amino acids. The J segment lost 6 bases and the V segment lost 5 bases, leaving 14 bases of the junction unmatched. The DNA of the CDR3 is TGTGCCAGCAGCCTCGGGACAGGCCTCATCCATCATGAAAAACTGTTTTTT. Protein product: CASSLGTGLIHHEKLFF.

V and J are TRBV7-3 and TRBJ2-6; TRBD1 matches 7 bases. CDR3 length equals 20 residues. Germline lookup yields CDR1 SGHTA and CDR2 FQGTGA. V trimming: 1 base; J trimming: 4 bases; junction bases outside the gene matches: 16. The CDR3 coding sequence is TGTGCCAGCAGCTTAAACCCCGAACAGGGGACACTGGGGGGGGCCAACGTCCTGACTTTC. Translating it yields CASSLNPEQGTLGGANVLTF.

CDR3 bases: TGTGCCAGCAGTTTAGCCGGGACAGGGGTTGGGTTCTTC. Its translation is CASSLAGTGVGFF. V usage is TRBV28 and J usage is TRBJ2-1, with 10 nucleotides matching TRBD1. The CDR3 sequence is 13 residues long. J gave up 15 bases and V 2 bases, and 7 bases lay outside the gene matches. Germline-derived CDR1 and CDR2 are MDHEN and SYDVKM.

CDR3: CASSIRDKLAKNIQYF. Written as DNA, the CDR3 is TGTGCCAGCAGCATCAGGGATAAGCTAGCCAAAAACATTCAGTACTTC. This sequence joins TRBV7-9 and TRBJ2-4; tentatively, D is TRBD1 (5 bases). Germline V gene data show CDR1 as SEHNR and CDR2 as FQNEAQ (reference sequence). V lost 5 bases and J lost 0, with 14 bases in between. This CDR3 comprises 16 residues.

This sequence joins TRBV4-2 and TRBJ2-5; TRBD2 aligns across 9 bases. TRBJ2-7 explains the end of the DNA better; the J call may be wrong. Germline assignment: CDR1 LGHNA and CDR2 YNFKEQ. The CDR3 spans 15 residues. CDR3 bases: TGTGCCAGCAGCCAATTGGTGGGACTAGCCCACGAGCAGTACTTC. The encoded protein is CASSQLVGLAHEQYF.

V and J are TRBV14 and TRBJ2-3, with D maybe TRBD1 (5 bases). The V gene's germline CDR1 is SGHDN and CDR2 FVKESK. CDR3 length: 14 residues. V was trimmed by 4 bases and J by 2 bases, leaving 10 bases between them. The CDR3, as DNA: TGTGCCAGCAGCCGAAGGGGAATCACAGATACGCAGTATTTT. Residues: CASSRRGITDTQYF.

The CDR3 coding sequence is TGTGCCAGCAGCTCGAACTCTGGGGCCAATCAGCCCCAGCATTTT. Amino acid sequence: CASSSNSGANQPQHF. The V call is TRBV7-3, the J call TRBJ1-5; TRBD1 is a possible D gene (5 bases). This CDR3 spans 15 amino acids. Trimming removed 4 bases from V and 3 bases from J, with 13 bases in between. In germline, CDR1 is SGHTA, CDR2 FQGTGA.

In this sample, this clone turned up a few times. For the CDR3, the DNA is TGTGCCAGCAGTTTATCGACTAGCGCCGCGGCCCAGTACTTC. Amino acids: CASSLSTSAAAQYF. The chain links TRBV28 to TRBJ2-5; 8 bases fit TRBD2. Germline V gene sequence: CDR1 MDHEN, CDR2 SYDVKM. The CDR3 has 14 residues. The V segment lost 1 base and the J segment 9 bases; nucleotides outside the gene matches: 7.

V and J are TRBV19 and TRBJ1-5, with 8 bases matching TRBD1. In germline, CDR1 is LNHDA, CDR2 SQIVND (reference sequence). The J segment lost 0 bases and the V segment lost 6 bases, leaving 7 bases of the junction unmatched. This CDR3 comprises 16 residues. CDR3 nucleotides: TGTGCCAGTAGCCACCCGACAGGGGATAGCAATCAGCCCCAGCATTTT. It translates to CASSHPTGDSNQPQHF.

The chain uses TRBV6-1 and TRBJ2-7; D perhaps matches TRBD1 (6 bases). Trimming removed 10 bases at V and 2 bases at J, with 21 bases between. This CDR3 comprises 15 residues. Looked up from germline, CDR1 is MNHNS and CDR2 is SASEGT. CDR3 in DNA: TGTGCCATTCAAAGGGCCGGGACAATTCCCTACGAGCAGTACTTC. Amino acids: CAIQRAGTIPYEQYF.

The gene calls are TRBV6-5 and TRBJ2-7, with 9 bases that match TRBD2. V shed 5 bases, J shed 6 bases, and the junction held 8 bases outside the gene matches. The germline V gene has CDR1 MNHEY and CDR2 SVGAGI. The length of the CDR3 is 14 residues. CDR3 loop: CASSLAGPRAEQYF. The CDR3, as DNA: TGTGCCAGCAGTCTAGCGGGACCCCGCGCCGAGCAGTACTTC.

The rearrangement joins TRBV7-9 to TRBJ2-2, with TRBD1 matching 7 bases. Germline lookup yields CDR1 SEHNR and CDR2 FQNEAQ (reference sequence). This CDR3 has 13 residues. The trim removed 3 bases at V and 6 bases at J, leaving 1 base unmatched. The CDR3 DNA is TGTGCCAGCAGCTTGGGGACAGCCGGGGAGCTGTTTTTT. Protein: CASSLGTAGELFF. Full variable domain (remainder filled in from reference TRBV7-9 and TRBJ2-2): DTGVSQNPRHKITKRGQNVTFRCDPISEHNRLYWYRQTLGQGPEFLTYFQNEAQLEKSRLLSDRFSAERPKGSFSTLEIQRTEQGDSAMYLCASSLGTAGELFFGEGSRLTVL.

CDR3 protein: CASRPGVENYGYTF. The DNA for the CDR3 is TGTGCCAGTAGACCGGGGGTGGAGAACTATGGCTACACCTTC. The chain is built from TRBV19 and TRBJ1-2, with TRBD1 as a possible D gene (5 bases). CDR1 and CDR2 from the germline V gene are LNHDA and SQIVND (reference sequence). This CDR3 comprises 14 residues. With 6 bases removed from V and 2 bases from J, the gap between germline ends came to 13 bases.

A single count supports this clone. V and J are TRBV2 and TRBJ1-1; D ambiguous. The CDR3 runs to 14 residues. Looked up from germline, CDR1 is SNHLY and CDR2 is FYNNEI. The V gene lost 8 bases and the J gene lost 0 bases, with 13 bases spanning the gap. The DNA of the CDR3 is TGTGCCAGCTTTTGGCGGGGAATGAACACTGAAGCTTTCTTT. It codes for CASFWRGMNTEAFF.

The chain carries TRBV5-1 and TRBJ2-5, with 9 nucleotides matching TRBD1. Germline trimming cut 3 bases from V and 5 bases from J; bases unmatched to any gene: 5. Germline V gene lookup returns CDR1 SGHRS and CDR2 YFSETQ. CDR3 length: 14 residues. The CDR3 DNA reads TGCGCCAGCAGCTGGGGACAGGGAGGGGAGACCCAGTACTTC. It translates to CASSWGQGGETQYF.

J is TRBJ2-3 and V is TRBV5-4, with 7 bases aligning to TRBD2. J was trimmed by 4 bases and V by 1 base; bases with no gene match: 3. The germline V gene has CDR1 SGHNT and CDR2 YYREEE (reference sequence). The CDR3 sequence is 14 residues long. CDR3 region: CASSLNAGADTQYF. As DNA, the CDR3 is TGTGCCAGCAGCTTGAATGCGGGGGCAGATACGCAGTATTTT. The entire variable domain, with the rest obtained from reference TRBV5-4 and TRBJ2-3, is as follows: ETGVTQSPTHLIKTRGQQVTLRCSSQSGHNTVSWYQQALGQGPQFIFQYYREEENGRGNFPPRFSGLQFPNYSSELNVNALELDDSALYLCASSLNAGADTQYFGPGTRLTVL.

This chain joins TRBV6-6 and TRBJ1-1, with 7 bases fitting TRBD1. This CDR3 spans 15 amino acids. Unmatched junction bases numbered 9, after V lost 6 bases and J lost 2 bases. Germline lookup yields CDR1 MNHNY and CDR2 SVGAGI (reference sequence). CDR3 sequence: CASRGHTGDNTEAFF. The CDR3 DNA sequence: TGTGCCAGCAGGGGTCATACAGGGGACAACACTGAAGCTTTCTTT.

The V gene is TRBV6-1, the J gene TRBJ2-6, with TRBD1 as a possible D gene (5 bases). Germline CDR1 and CDR2: MNHNS and SASEGT. V lost 2 bases and J 0 bases, leaving 14 bases between the germline ends. There are 18 residues in the CDR3. The CDR3 nucleotides are TGTGCCAGCAGTGAAACTGGCAGGACAAACTCTGGGGCCAACGTCCTGACTTTC. It yields the protein CASSETGRTNSGANVLTF.

V is TRBV28 and J is TRBJ2-2; D gene uncertain. The CDR3 contains 14 residues. Deletions cut 6 bases from V and 0 bases from J, with 8 bases between. Germline V gene sequence: CDR1 MDHEN, CDR2 SYDVKM. DNA of the CDR3: TGTGCCAGCAGGGCCCCTTCGAACACCGGGGAGCTGTTTTTT. Its protein product is CASRAPSNTGELFF.

The V and J genes are TRBV11-3 and TRBJ1-1, with a tentative D call TRBD1 (6 bases). In germline, CDR1 is SGHNT, CDR2 YENEEA. Trimming shortened V by 7 bases and J by 3 bases, and 15 bases separated the two germline ends. The CDR3 runs 14 residues. Here the CDR3 reads CASNLDRIHTEAFF. CDR3 coding DNA: TGTGCCAGCAACCTTGACAGGATACACACTGAAGCTTTCTTT.

This chain connects TRBV7-9 to TRBJ2-1, with TRBD2 as a possible D gene (5 bases). The CDR3 has 12 amino acids. Trimming stripped 1 base from V and 14 bases from J, with 12 bases between. CDR1 is SEHNR, CDR2 FQNEAQ, per germline (reference sequence). This CDR3 reads CASSLDGGAEFF. Here the CDR3 DNA reads TGTGCCAGCAGCTTAGACGGAGGTGCGGAGTTCTTC.

The chain has TRBV9 and TRBJ2-1; D is uncertain. The CDR3 runs 16 residues. CDR1 and CDR2 from the germline V gene are SGDLS and YYNGEE. V lost 1 base and J lost 7, with 18 bases in between. The CDR3 loop reads CASSVTSAPWPNEQFF. CDR3 coding DNA: TGTGCCAGCAGCGTAACAAGCGCTCCATGGCCGAATGAGCAGTTCTTC. Full variable domain (rest looked up from reference TRBV9 and TRBJ2-1): DSGVTQTPKHLITATGQRVTLRCSPRSGDLSVYWYQQSLDQGLQFLIQYYNGEERAKGNILERFSAQQFPDLHSELNLSSLELGDSALYFCASSVTSAPWPNEQFFGPGTRLTVL.

This chain links TRBV7-2 with TRBJ2-7; TRBD2 aligns across 8 bases. J was trimmed by 3 bases and V by 1 base; bases with no gene match: 2. Germline CDR1 and CDR2: SGHTA and FQGNSA. This CDR3 region has 14 residues. CDR3 DNA sequence: TGTGCCAGCAGCTTAGGGGGGACTAGCTACGAGCAGTACTTC. As protein: CASSLGGTSYEQYF. The full variable domain, with the rest looked up from reference TRBV7-2 and TRBJ2-7, is GAGVSQSPSNKVTEKGKDVELRCDPISGHTALYWYRQSLGQGLEFLIYFQGNSAPDKSGLPSDRFSAERTGGSVSTLTIQRTQQEDSAVYLCASSLGGTSYEQYFGPGTRLTVT.

The CDR3 nucleotides are TGTGCCTGGGGAGACAGTCCGGAGCAGTACTTC. Amino acids: CAWGDSPEQYF. The chain recombines TRBV30 with TRBJ2-7; D perhaps matches TRBD1 (5 bases). The CDR3 extends over 11 amino acids. V lost 5 bases and J lost 7, with 12 bases in between. Germline V gene data show CDR1 as GTSNPN and CDR2 as SVGIG (reference sequence).